This is a list of T cell receptor beta chains from one sample in a study of blood T cell repertoires in COVID-19. Sequencing used immunoSEQ multiplex PCR; TCRdb keeps in-frame clones, though not all of them. The sample carries tens of thousands of clones, roughly nine tenths recorded once. Sequenced sample: peripheral blood. These receptors all come from a woman between 35 and 50 years old with active COVID-19. Each CDR3 is given with its conserved first and last residue. Each record gives: clone size, V gene, J gene, D gene, CDR3 protein, CDR3 DNA. A D gene is named only where the DNA matches it firmly. Clone size is shown for a subset of rows, as once, few, many or a class of expanded clone.

>NA|TRBV9|TRBJ1-5|NA
CASSVGTTDNQPQHF
TGTGCCAGCAGCGTAGGAACGACAGACAATCAGCCCCAGCATTTT
>NA|TRBV14|TRBJ1-1|NA
CASSHWGRGSTEAFF
TGTGCCAGCAGCCATTGGGGGAGGGGAAGCACTGAAGCTTTCTTT
>NA|TRBV7-3|TRBJ1-4|NA
CASRPDSWANEKLFF
TGTGCCAGCAGACCAGACAGCTGGGCTAATGAAAAACTGTTTTTT
>NA|TRBV18|TRBJ1-5|TRBD1
CASSLTGGRDNQPQHF
TGTGCCAGCTCTCTTACAGGGGGAAGGGACAATCAGCCCCAGCATTTT
>NA|TRBV5-6|TRBJ1-1|NA
CASSLYSRTEAFF
TGTGCCAGCAGCCTGTATTCCCGGACTGAAGCTTTCTTT
>NA|TRBV5-4|TRBJ2-7|TRBD1
CASSRTGDTYEQYF
TGTGCCAGCAGCCGGACAGGAGATACCTACGAGCAGTACTTC
>NA|TRBV9|TRBJ2-1|NA
CASSVGPVNEQFF
TGTGCCAGCAGCGTAGGGCCCGTAAATGAGCAGTTCTTC
>once|TRBV27|TRBJ2-3|NA
CASSRGGLGSDTQYF
TGTGCCAGCAGTCGTGGGGGCCTAGGGAGCGATACGCAGTATTTT
>NA|TRBV6-5|TRBJ2-5|TRBD2
CASIASGQETQYF
TGTGCCAGCATTGCTAGCGGACAAGAGACCCAGTACTTC
>NA|TRBV9|TRBJ2-3|TRBD2
CASSVHRAGGRSDTQYF
TGTGCCAGCAGCGTTCACCGGGCGGGGGGGCGGTCAGATACGCAGTATTTT
>once|TRBV28|TRBJ1-2|NA
CASSQVDLNYGYTF
TGTGCCAGCAGCCAGGTCGACCTTAACTATGGCTACACCTTC
>NA|TRBV5-1|TRBJ1-2|TRBD1
CAGSDGTGNRGYTF
TGCGCCGGCAGCGATGGGACAGGGAATAGGGGCTACACCTTC
>NA|TRBV7-8|TRBJ2-5|TRBD2
CASIPGTSGGGKTQYF
TGTGCCAGCATCCCGGGGACTAGCGGGGGCGGGAAGACCCAGTACTTC
>NA|TRBV4-1|TRBJ1-5|NA
CASSQESGNQPQHF
TGCGCCAGCAGCCAAGAATCGGGCAATCAGCCCCAGCATTTT
>NA|TRBV16|TRBJ2-7|TRBD1
CASSQSTGGSYEQYF
TGTGCCAGCAGCCAATCGACAGGGGGGTCCTACGAGCAGTACTTC
>NA|TRBV7-6|TRBJ2-1|TRBD2
CASSLAGGHYNEQFF
TGTGCCAGCAGCCTAGCGGGGGGGCACTACAATGAGCAGTTCTTC
>few|TRBV18|TRBJ2-1|NA
CASSPSDPRGGEQFF
TGTGCCAGCTCACCAAGCGACCCCAGGGGTGGTGAGCAGTTCTTC
>NA|TRBV3-1/TRBV3-2|TRBJ2-1|NA
CASSAGQTYNEQFF
TGTGCCAGCAGCGCGGGACAGACCTACAATGAGCAGTTCTTC
>NA|TRBV30|TRBJ1-6|TRBD1
CAHNSGTGTRANSPLHF
TGTGCCCATAATTCTGGGACAGGGACAAGGGCTAATTCACCCCTCCACTTT
>NA|TRBV7-3|TRBJ2-1|NA
CASSLNGELGYNEQFF
TGTGCCAGCAGCTTAAACGGGGAATTGGGCTACAATGAGCAGTTCTTC
>NA|TRBV19|TRBJ2-1|NA
CASSIFGNSDYNEQFF
TGTGCCAGTAGTATCTTTGGTAACTCCGATTACAATGAGCAGTTCTTC
>NA|TRBV7-2|TRBJ2-7|TRBD2
CASSSFPGLAIYEQYF
TGTGCCAGCAGCTCATTTCCGGGACTAGCGATCTACGAGCAGTACTTC
>NA|TRBV4-3|TRBJ2-2|NA
CASSQGGGDRDTGELFF
TGCGCCAGCAGCCAAGGGGGTGGAGACAGAGACACCGGGGAGCTGTTTTTT
>NA|TRBV6-5|TRBJ1-1|TRBD1
CASSPQGAGTEAFF
TGTGCCAGCAGTCCACAGGGGGCAGGAACTGAAGCTTTCTTT
>NA|TRBV18|TRBJ2-7|TRBD1
CASSPTPGQVGNEQYF
TGTGCCAGCTCCCCAACACCGGGACAGGTTGGCAACGAGCAGTACTTC
>NA|TRBV7-9|TRBJ2-6|NA
CASSLGPDSGANVLTF
TGTGCCAGCAGCTTAGGGCCAGACTCTGGGGCCAACGTCCTGACTTTC
>NA|TRBV5-1|TRBJ1-6|NA
CASSLALQSPLHF
TGCGCCAGCAGCTTGGCTTTGCAGTCACCCCTCCACTTT
>NA|TRBV2|TRBJ1-5|NA
CASSVQGMRQPQHF
TGTGCCAGCAGTGTCCAGGGGATGCGGCAGCCCCAGCATTTT
>NA|TRBV3-1/TRBV3-2|TRBJ2-5|TRBD1
CASSRRGLRETQYF
TGTGCCAGCAGCCGCAGGGGGCTCCGGGAGACCCAGTACTTC
>once|TRBV6-2/TRBV6-3|TRBJ1-2|NA
CASSQQYPPNYGYTF
TGTGCCAGCAGTCAACAGTACCCTCCTAACTATGGCTACACCTTC
>NA|TRBV11-3|TRBJ2-1|NA
CASSLPRQGYSYNEQFF
TGTGCCAGCAGCTTACCCCGGCAGGGCTACTCCTACAATGAGCAGTTCTTC
>NA|TRBV7-7|TRBJ2-1|NA
CASSPSGGGNYNEQFF
TGTGCCAGCAGCCCATCTGGGGGGGGCAACTACAATGAGCAGTTCTTC
>NA|TRBV6-2/TRBV6-3|TRBJ2-7|TRBD1
CASSRQGLTYEQYF
TGTGCCAGCAGTCGACAGGGGCTTACCTACGAGCAGTACTTC
>NA|TRBV6-6|TRBJ2-2|TRBD1
CASSYKDRGYGELFF
TGTGCCAGCAGTTACAAGGACAGGGGATACGGGGAGCTGTTTTTT
>NA|TRBV7-3|TRBJ2-1|TRBD1
CASSLNGGQGLTGQFF
TGTGCCAGCAGCTTAAATGGGGGACAGGGACTTACCGGGCAGTTCTTC
>NA|TRBV2|TRBJ2-4|NA
CASRALLVTADLAKNIQYF
TGTGCCAGCAGGGCCCTTTTGGTAACAGCTGATCTAGCCAAAAACATTCAGTACTTC
>NA|TRBV19|TRBJ1-1|TRBD1
CASSGTGRTEAFF
TGTGCCAGTAGCGGGACAGGGCGAACTGAAGCTTTCTTT
>few|TRBV5-1|TRBJ1-2|TRBD1
CASRPGTATNYGYTF
TGCGCCAGCAGGCCAGGGACAGCAACTAACTATGGCTACACCTTC
>few|TRBV4-3|TRBJ1-1|NA
CASSQVQGQAEAFF
TGCGCCAGCAGCCAAGTGCAGGGGCAGGCTGAAGCTTTCTTT
>NA|TRBV7-3|TRBJ2-1|TRBD2
CASSPSRTRSYNEQFF
TGTGCCAGCAGCCCGAGTAGGACTAGATCGTACAATGAGCAGTTCTTC
>NA|TRBV3-1/TRBV3-2|TRBJ2-5|TRBD1
CASSQGPGTEETQYF
TGTGCCAGCAGCCAAGGACCCGGGACAGAAGAGACCCAGTACTTC
>once|TRBV19|TRBJ1-5|NA
CASTDEDTSQHF
TGTGCCAGTACCGATGAGGACACTTCCCAGCATTTT
>NA|TRBV19|TRBJ2-2|TRBD2
CASSIWFRLASGGPNTGELFF
TGTGCCAGTAGTATTTGGTTTCGGTTGGCTAGCGGGGGCCCGAACACCGGGGAGCTGTTTTTT
>NA|TRBV6-2/TRBV6-3|TRBJ2-1|TRBD2
CASSFSGGADEQFF
TGTGCCAGCAGTTTCAGCGGGGGGGCAGATGAGCAGTTCTTC
>NA|TRBV7-9|TRBJ1-6|NA
CASSPRDSPLHF
TGTGCCAGCAGCCCCCGGGATTCACCCCTCCACTTT
>NA|TRBV20-1|TRBJ1-2|NA
CSGAQGLGYTF
TGCAGTGGAGCACAGGGTTTGGGCTACACCTTC
>NA|TRBV27|TRBJ2-1|TRBD2
CASRPTSGGPFNEQFF
TGTGCCAGCAGGCCGACTAGCGGGGGTCCGTTCAATGAGCAGTTCTTC
>NA|TRBV10-3|TRBJ2-7|TRBD1
CAISGTGGREQYF
TGTGCCATCAGCGGGACAGGGGGCCGGGAGCAGTACTTC
>NA|TRBV7-2|TRBJ2-3|TRBD2
CASSSAPLAGGHDTDTQYF
TGTGCCAGCAGCTCAGCACCCCTAGCGGGGGGGCATGACACAGATACGCAGTATTTT
>NA|TRBV11-3|TRBJ1-1|TRBD1
CATQQQGALGTEAFF
TGTGCCACACAGCAACAGGGGGCGCTGGGGACTGAAGCTTTCTTT
>NA|TRBV4-2|TRBJ2-1|TRBD2
CASSQETQKRGGLIYNEQFF
TGTGCCAGCAGCCAAGAAACGCAGAAGCGGGGGGGCCTAATCTACAATGAGCAGTTCTTC
>NA|TRBV27|TRBJ1-2|TRBD1
CASSPAGGSYGYTF
TGTGCCAGCAGTCCAGCAGGGGGTTCCTATGGCTACACCTTC
>NA|TRBV2|TRBJ1-5|NA
CASSGRQGNQPQHF
TGTGCCAGCAGTGGTAGACAGGGCAATCAGCCCCAGCATTTT
>NA|TRBV6-4|TRBJ2-3|TRBD2
CASSASGGSTDTQYF
TGTGCCAGCAGTGCTAGCGGGGGTAGCACAGATACGCAGTATTTT
>NA|TRBV19|TRBJ1-5|NA
CASSIWGRSQPQHF
TGTGCCAGTAGTATTTGGGGCAGGAGCCAGCCCCAGCATTTT
>NA|TRBV30|TRBJ1-6|TRBD1
CAWKGQGYSPLHF
TGTGCCTGGAAGGGACAGGGGTATTCACCCCTCCACTTT
>NA|TRBV4-2|TRBJ2-7|NA
CASSQTDSRDEQYF
TGTGCCAGCAGCCAAACGGACTCACGGGACGAGCAGTACTTC
>NA|TRBV10-3|TRBJ2-3|TRBD2
CAIRPSGGAQDTQYF
TGTGCCATCAGGCCTAGCGGGGGGGCCCAAGATACGCAGTATTTT
>NA|TRBV3-1/TRBV3-2|TRBJ2-1|NA
CASSPIREGDNEQFF
TGTGCCAGCAGCCCGATTCGAGAGGGTGACAATGAGCAGTTCTTC